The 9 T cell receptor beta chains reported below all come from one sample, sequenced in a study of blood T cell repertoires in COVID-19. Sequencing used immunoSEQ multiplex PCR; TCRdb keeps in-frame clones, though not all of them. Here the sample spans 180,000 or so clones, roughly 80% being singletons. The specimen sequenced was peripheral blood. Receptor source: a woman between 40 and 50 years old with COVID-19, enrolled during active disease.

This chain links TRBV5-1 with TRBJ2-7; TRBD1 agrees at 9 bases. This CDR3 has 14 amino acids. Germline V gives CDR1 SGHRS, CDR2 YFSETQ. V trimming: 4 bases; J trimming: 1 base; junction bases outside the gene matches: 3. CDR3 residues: CASSPGTGSYEQYF. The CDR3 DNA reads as TGCGCCAGCAGCCCCGGGACAGGGTCCTACGAGCAGTACTTC.

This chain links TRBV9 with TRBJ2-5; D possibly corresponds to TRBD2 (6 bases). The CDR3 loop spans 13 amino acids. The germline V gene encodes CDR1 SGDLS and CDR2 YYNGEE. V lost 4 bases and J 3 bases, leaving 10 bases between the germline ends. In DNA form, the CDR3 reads TGTGCCAGCAGCAGGGAGGCTGAAGAGACCCAGTACTTC. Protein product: CASSREAEETQYF.

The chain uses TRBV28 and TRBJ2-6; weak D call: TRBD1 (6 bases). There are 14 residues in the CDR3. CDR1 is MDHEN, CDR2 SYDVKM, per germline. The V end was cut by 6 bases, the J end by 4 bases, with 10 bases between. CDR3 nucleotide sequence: TGTGCCAGCAGGGCAGGGGCGGGGGCCAACGTCCTGACTTTC. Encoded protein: CASRAGAGANVLTF.

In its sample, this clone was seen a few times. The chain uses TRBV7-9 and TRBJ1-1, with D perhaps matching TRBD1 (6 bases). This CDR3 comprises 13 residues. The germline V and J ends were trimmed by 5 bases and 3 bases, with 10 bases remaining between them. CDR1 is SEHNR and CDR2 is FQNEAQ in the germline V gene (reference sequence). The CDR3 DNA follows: TGTGCCAGCAGCCGTCCAGGGGACACTGAAGCTTTCTTT. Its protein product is CASSRPGDTEAFF.

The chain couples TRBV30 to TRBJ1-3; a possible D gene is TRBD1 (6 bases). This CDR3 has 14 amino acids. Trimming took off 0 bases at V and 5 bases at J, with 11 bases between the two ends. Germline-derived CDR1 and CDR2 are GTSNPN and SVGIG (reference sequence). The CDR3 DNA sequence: TGTGCCTGGAGTGTTTCAGGGGATAGAAACACCATATATTTT. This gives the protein CAWSVSGDRNTIYF.

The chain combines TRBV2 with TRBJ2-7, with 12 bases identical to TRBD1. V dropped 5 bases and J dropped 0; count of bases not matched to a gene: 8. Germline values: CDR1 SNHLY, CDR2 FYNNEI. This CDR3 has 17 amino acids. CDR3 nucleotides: TGTGCCAGCAGTAGGGGACAGGGGGCCTCAAGCTCCTACGAGCAGTACTTC. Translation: CASSRGQGASSSYEQYF.

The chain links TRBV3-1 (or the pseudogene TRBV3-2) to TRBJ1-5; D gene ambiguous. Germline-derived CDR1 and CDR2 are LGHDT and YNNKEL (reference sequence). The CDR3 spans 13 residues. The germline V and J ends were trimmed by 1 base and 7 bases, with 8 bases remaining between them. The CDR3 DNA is TGTGCCAGCAGCCAAGGCGGGCGACAGCCCCAGCATTTT. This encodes CASSQGGRQPQHF.

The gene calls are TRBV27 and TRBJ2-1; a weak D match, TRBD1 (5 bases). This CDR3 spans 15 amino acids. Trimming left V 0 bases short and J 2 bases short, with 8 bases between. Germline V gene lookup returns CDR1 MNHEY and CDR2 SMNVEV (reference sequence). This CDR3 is CASSLSGQPYNEQFF. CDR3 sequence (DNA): TGTGCCAGCAGTTTATCTGGACAACCCTACAATGAGCAGTTCTTC.

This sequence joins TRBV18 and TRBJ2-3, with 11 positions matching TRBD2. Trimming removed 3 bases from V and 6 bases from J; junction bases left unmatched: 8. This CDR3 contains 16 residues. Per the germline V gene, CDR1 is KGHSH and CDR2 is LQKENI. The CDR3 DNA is TGTGCCAGCTCACCTACTCCGGGACTAGCGGAGGATACGCAGTATTTT. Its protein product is CASSPTPGLAEDTQYF. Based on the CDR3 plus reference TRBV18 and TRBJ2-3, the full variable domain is NAGVMQNPRHLVRRRGQEARLRCSPMKGHSHVYWYRQLPEEGLKFMVYLQKENIIDESGMPKERFSAEFPKEGPSILRIQQVVRGDSAAYFCASSPTPGLAEDTQYFGPGTRLTVL.